This entry lists 23 T cell receptor beta chains sequenced from one sample in a study of blood T cells in healthy people across ages. The use of a sample-barcoded 5' primer and a J-beta primer mix characterized a second PCR of about 6 to 12 cycles. TCRdb reprocessed the 5' RACE reads with MiXCR, giving one entry per CDR3 protein. The sample lists over a million distinct CDR3 sequences; around two fifths were seen once. The sample comprised blood. These receptors all stem from a woman aged 18-29 years in good health.

This clonotype was seen repeatedly, ten times or more. The rearrangement uses TRBV12-3 or TRBV12-4 and TRBJ2-7, with 10 bases lining up with TRBD2. The CDR3 runs to 14 residues. Trimming cost V 6 bases and J 3 bases; bases outside gene matches: 5. The DNA for the CDR3 is TGTGCCAGCAGCCCACTAGCGGGATACTACGAGCAGTACTTC. It translates to CASSPLAGYYEQYF.

This clonotype was recorded at least ten times. CDR3 region: CASSPSGLAKNIQYF. The CDR3 bases are TGCGCCAGCAGCCCGTCGGGACTAGCCAAAAACATTCAGTACTTC. V gene TRBV4-1 combines with J gene TRBJ2-4, with D perhaps TRBD2 (6 bases). The germline gives CDR1 MGHRA, CDR2 YSYEKL. CDR3 length: 15 amino acids. V gave up 4 bases and J gave up 0 bases, with 10 bases separating them.

V gene TRBV5-1 combines with J gene TRBJ2-3, with D perhaps matching TRBD1 or TRBD2 (5 bases each). V lost 5 bases, J lost 0 bases, and 10 bases lay in between. The CDR3 covers 14 residues. The V gene's germline CDR1 is SGHRS and CDR2 YFSETQ. This CDR3 reads CASSRDGSTDTQYF. Here the CDR3 DNA reads TGCGCCAGCAGTCGGGACGGGAGCACAGATACGCAGTATTTT. Based on the CDR3 plus reference TRBV5-1 and TRBJ2-3, the full variable domain is KAGVTQTPRYLIKTRGQQVTLSCSPISGHRSVSWYQQTPGQGLQFLFEYFSETQRNKGNFPGRFSGRQFSNSRSEMNVSTLELGDSALYLCASSRDGSTDTQYFGPGTRLTVL.

The rearrangement uses TRBV5-1 and TRBJ1-2; D uncertain. CDR1 and CDR2 from the germline V gene are SGHRS and YFSETQ. CDR3 length equals 17 residues. V was trimmed by 0 bases and J by 1 base, leaving 16 bases between them. CDR3 in amino acids: CASSLGGRGRSNYGYTF. Here the CDR3 DNA reads TGCGCCAGCAGCTTGGGAGGGCGCGGACGGAGTAACTATGGCTACACCTTC. The variable domain in full, completed from reference TRBV5-1 and TRBJ1-2, reads KAGVTQTPRYLIKTRGQQVTLSCSPISGHRSVSWYQQTPGQGLQFLFEYFSETQRNKGNFPGRFSGRQFSNSRSEMNVSTLELGDSALYLCASSLGGRGRSNYGYTFGSGTRLTVV.

Only one count was recorded for this clonotype. The chain links TRBV3-1 to TRBJ2-7; TRBD1 aligns across 7 bases. The CDR3 loop spans 16 amino acids. The J segment lost 0 bases and the V segment lost 2 bases, leaving 7 bases of the junction unmatched. The germline V gene encodes CDR1 LGHDT and CDR2 YNNKEL (reference sequence). Written as DNA, the CDR3 is TGTGCCAGCAGCCAACCGGGACAGCTAGGCTCCTACGAGCAGTACTTC. This gives the protein CASSQPGQLGSYEQYF.

This clonotype was seen a handful of times. The CDR3 sequence: CASSPWNRVQETQYF. CDR3 DNA: TGTGCCAGCAGCCCCTGGAACAGGGTCCAAGAGACCCAGTACTTC. V is TRBV11-1 and J is TRBJ2-5; the D gene is possibly TRBD1 (6 bases). The CDR3 contains 15 residues. The V end was cut by 5 bases, the J end by 1 base, with 14 bases between. Germline lookup yields CDR1 SGHAT and CDR2 FQDESV (reference sequence).

This chain links TRBV5-1 with TRBJ2-3, with D possibly TRBD1 on 5 matching bases. CDR1 SGHRS and CDR2 YFSETQ come from the germline V gene. The length of the CDR3 is 15 residues. V was cut by 3 bases and J by 4 bases, with 15 bases left in between. In DNA, the CDR3 is TGCGCCAGCAGCTGGCCCCGATCACAGGCAGATACGCAGTATTTT. It translates to CASSWPRSQADTQYF. The complete variable domain, with remaining parts taken from reference TRBV5-1 and TRBJ2-3, reads KAGVTQTPRYLIKTRGQQVTLSCSPISGHRSVSWYQQTPGQGLQFLFEYFSETQRNKGNFPGRFSGRQFSNSRSEMNVSTLELGDSALYLCASSWPRSQADTQYFGPGTRLTVL.

With regard to this clonotype: A much larger clone is a single base away; this may be a read error. The rearrangement uses TRBV4-1 and TRBJ2-7; D is unclear. CDR1 MGHRA and CDR2 YSYEKL come from the germline V gene. CDR3 length: 13 amino acids. The CDR3 DNA follows: TGCACCAGCAGCGAAGGGTCCTCCTACGAGCAGTACTTC. Encoded protein: CTSSEGSSYEQYF.

A note on this clonotype: The junction and the germline gene differ at one end; a read error may be behind it. The chain is built from TRBV5-1 and TRBJ2-4; D is undetermined. The J call is doubtful: the DNA matches TRBJ2-7 better. Germline lookup yields CDR1 SGHRS and CDR2 YFSETQ. The CDR3 runs to 13 residues. The CDR3 bases are TGCACCAGCAGCCATGAGCCAGGCTACGAGCAGTACTTC. Amino acids: CTSSHEPGYEQYF.

This chain links TRBV11-2 with TRBJ1-1, with TRBD1 identical over 11 bases. The ends lost 1 base at V and 8 bases at J; junction bases unmatched: 6. The CDR3 runs 15 residues. CDR1 and CDR2 from the germline V gene are SGHAT and FQNNGV. As DNA, the CDR3 is TGTGCCAGCAGCTTAGGGGGGGGGACAGGGGGAGAAGCTTTCTTT. It is translated as CASSLGGGTGGEAFF.

This clonotype was seen a few times. V and J are TRBV6-2 or TRBV6-3 and TRBJ2-3, with TRBD2 identical over 7 bases. The CDR3 length is 17 residues. Germline values: CDR1 MNHEY, CDR2 SVGEGT. V dropped 2 bases and J dropped 3; count of bases not matched to a gene: 11. The CDR3 bases are TGTGCCAGCAGTTACCAAAATCCTGGCGGGAGAACAGATACGCAGTATTTT. It translates to CASSYQNPGGRTDTQYF.

In its sample, this clonotype was seen a few times. The chain is built from TRBV27 and TRBJ2-1, with unresolved D. This CDR3 region has 15 residues. In germline, CDR1 is MNHEY, CDR2 SMNVEV (reference sequence). V was clipped by 6 bases and J by 4 bases, with 16 bases between them. CDR3 sequence: CASRVRRGPYNEQFF. Written as DNA, the CDR3 is TGTGCCAGCAGGGTGCGTAGAGGACCATACAATGAGCAGTTCTTC.

V and J are TRBV3-1 and TRBJ2-4; TRBD2 matches at 9 bases. V shed 8 bases and J 2 bases; nucleotides not matched to a gene: 7. CDR3 length equals 15 residues. Germline values: CDR1 LGHDT, CDR2 YNNKEL (reference sequence). The CDR3 DNA reads TGTGCCAGCGTTAGCGGGAGTGGGTCCAAAAACATTCAGTACTTC. The encoded protein is CASVSGSGSKNIQYF.

As to this clonotype: A much larger clone lies a single base off, so this may be a read error. The chain employs TRBV7-2 and TRBJ2-7; D ambiguous. V shed 4 bases and J shed 7 bases, with 20 bases lying between them. Per the germline V gene, CDR1 is SGHTA and CDR2 is FQGNSA. This CDR3 spans 15 amino acids. CDR3 in DNA: TGTGCCAGCAGCTCCGACTCCGGTTCCTACAATGAGCAGTACTTC. Protein: CASSSDSGSYNEQYF.

This clonotype was observed a single time. The J gene is TRBJ1-2, the V gene TRBV2; possibly TRBD1 for D (6 bases). This CDR3 has 14 amino acids. V was clipped by 6 bases and J by 4 bases, with 15 bases between them. CDR1 and CDR2 from the germline V gene are SNHLY and FYNNEI. The CDR3 coding sequence is TGTGCCAGCAGAACAGGGCTCTTGGGCTATGGCTACACCTTC. The encoded protein is CASRTGLLGYGYTF.

On this clonotype itself: This may stem from a read error, because a much larger clone lies one nucleotide away. V and J are TRBV20-1 and TRBJ2-1; TRBD2 matches 10 bases. CDR1 and CDR2 (germline): DFQATT, SNEGSKA (reference sequence). The CDR3 loop spans 16 amino acids. The CDR3 DNA follows: TGCAGCGCCCCTACTAGCGGGGCTAGCTCCTACAATGAGCAGTTCTTC. It specifies CSAPTSGASSYNEQFF.

Concerning this clonotype: The germline gene is not matched at one end of the junction; a read error may be the cause. The V and J genes are TRBV6-6 and TRBJ2-4, with D possibly TRBD1 on 5 matching bases. Per germline, CDR1 MNHNY and CDR2 SVGAGI (reference sequence). The CDR3 loop spans 16 amino acids. The CDR3 DNA reads as TGTGCCAGCAGTCCAGGGATTTCCTTAGCCAAGAACATTCAGTACTTC. This sequence encodes CASSPGISLAKNIQYF.

The rearrangement links TRBV20-1 to TRBJ2-3, with a tentative D call TRBD2 (7 bases). This CDR3 comprises 16 residues. CDR1 and CDR2 from the germline V gene are DFQATT and SNEGSKA (reference sequence). V lost 6 bases to trimming and J lost 5 bases, with 24 bases between them. CDR3 region: CSAPAGGGVVGDTQYF. CDR3 nucleotide sequence: TGCAGTGCGCCGGCCGGCGGGGGCGTCGTGGGAGATACGCAGTATTTT.

The chain has TRBV24-1 and TRBJ2-7; D gene unclear. V gave up 9 bases and J gave up 0 bases, with 8 bases separating them. This CDR3 is 12 amino acids long. Germline CDR1 and CDR2: KGHDR and SFDVKD. In nucleotides, the CDR3 is TGTGCCACCGCGGACGGCTCCTACGAGCAGTACTTC. It codes for CATADGSYEQYF.

This clonotype has more than one count but fewer than ten. The chain combines TRBV10-3 with TRBJ2-1; 16 nucleotides align to TRBD2. The V gene's germline CDR1 is ENHRY and CDR2 SYGVKD. The CDR3 is made up of 20 amino acids. V gave up 0 bases and J gave up 5 bases; unmatched junction bases: 10. For the CDR3, the DNA is TGTGCCATCAGTGAGTCGGAATACGGGACTAGCGGGGGGGCCGACAATGAGCAGTTCTTC. This gives the protein CAISESEYGTSGGADNEQFF.

The rearrangement uses TRBV25-1 and TRBJ1-5; D gene unclear. The CDR3 totals 11 residues. V was clipped by 3 bases and J by 9 bases, with 6 bases between them. Germline loops: CDR1 MGHDK, CDR2 SYGVNS. Written as DNA, the CDR3 is TGTGCCAGCAGTGATTCCGGGCCCCAGCATTTT. This codes for CASSDSGPQHF.

This clonotype showed up just a few times. The rearrangement links TRBV19 to TRBJ2-7; D call uncertain. The V and J ends lost 5 bases and 4 bases respectively, with 12 bases between them. CDR1 LNHDA and CDR2 SQIVND come from the germline V gene (reference sequence). This CDR3 contains 13 residues. The CDR3: CASSPQIRYEQYF. The CDR3 nucleotides are TGTGCCAGTAGTCCGCAAATAAGATACGAGCAGTACTTC.

This clonotype was observed a few times. V gene TRBV20-1 combines with J gene TRBJ1-1; D gene ambiguous. The CDR3 contains 12 residues. The germline CDR1 and CDR2 sequences are DFQATT and SNEGSKA (reference sequence). Trimming stripped 5 bases from V and 4 bases from J, with 11 bases between. In DNA, the CDR3 is TGCAGTGCTCAGCCCCGGGGCACTGAAGCTTTCTTT. As protein: CSAQPRGTEAFF.